This T cell receptor beta chain came from a study of shared clonotypes between healthy human individuals. Measured with immunoSEQ multiplex PCR; TCRdb has only the in-frame clones, and not every one. This sample has about 2 million clones, with roughly 94% found just once. Nashville, Tennessee was home to all donors, who were Caucasian adults. The specimen sequenced was naive CD4+ T cells sorted from blood. Documented subset: CD45RA+ positively selected. The TCR was taken from a man younger than 30 in good health.

This CDR3 reads CASSGSRERINEQFF. DNA for the CDR3: TGTGCCAGCAGTGGGTCGCGTGAACGGATCAATGAGCAGTTCTTC. V gene TRBV28 combines with J gene TRBJ2-1; D remains unclear. The V gene's germline CDR1 is MDHEN and CDR2 SYDVKM. The CDR3 runs 15 residues. V was pared by 5 bases and J by 6 bases, with 17 bases between.